These 3 T cell receptor beta chains share one sample of origin, sequenced in a study of T cell changes during pregnancy in multiple sclerosis. Sequencing used immunoSEQ multiplex PCR; TCRdb keeps in-frame clones, though not all of them. The sample shows some 80,000 clones, 94% of them seen only once. The sequencing used peripheral blood, collected in the third trimester of pregnancy. All receptors derive from a female donor with multiple sclerosis, enrolled in a pregnancy study.

This clone has just one count. This rearrangement joins TRBV10-3 to TRBJ2-2, with 7 bases that match TRBD2. Germline V gene sequence: CDR1 ENHRY, CDR2 SYGVKD. The V segment lost 0 bases and the J segment 5 bases; nucleotides outside the gene matches: 9. The CDR3 has 17 amino acids. The CDR3 loop is CAISESPRGGYTGELFF. The CDR3 DNA reads TGTGCCATCAGTGAGTCACCTCGGGGAGGGTATACCGGGGAGCTGTTTTTT.

The CDR3 DNA reads as TGTGCCACCAGCGCGGGACAGTCGAACACCGGGGAGCTGTTTTTT. It codes for CATSAGQSNTGELFF. The chain employs TRBV15 and TRBJ2-2, with D possibly being TRBD1 (7 bases). The CDR3 loop spans 15 amino acids. The germline V and J ends were trimmed by 5 bases and 0 bases, with 10 bases remaining between them. Germline assignment: CDR1 LNHNV and CDR2 YYDKDF (reference sequence).

The chain recombines TRBV19 with TRBJ2-2; TRBD2 aligns across 7 bases. Trimming cost V 6 bases and J 0 bases; bases outside gene matches: 4. The CDR3 extends over 15 amino acids. The germline gives CDR1 LNHDA, CDR2 SQIVND (reference sequence). The CDR3 nucleotides read TGTGCCAGTAGCTACGGGGGGACGAACACCGGGGAGCTGTTTTTT. Amino acid sequence: CASSYGGTNTGELFF.